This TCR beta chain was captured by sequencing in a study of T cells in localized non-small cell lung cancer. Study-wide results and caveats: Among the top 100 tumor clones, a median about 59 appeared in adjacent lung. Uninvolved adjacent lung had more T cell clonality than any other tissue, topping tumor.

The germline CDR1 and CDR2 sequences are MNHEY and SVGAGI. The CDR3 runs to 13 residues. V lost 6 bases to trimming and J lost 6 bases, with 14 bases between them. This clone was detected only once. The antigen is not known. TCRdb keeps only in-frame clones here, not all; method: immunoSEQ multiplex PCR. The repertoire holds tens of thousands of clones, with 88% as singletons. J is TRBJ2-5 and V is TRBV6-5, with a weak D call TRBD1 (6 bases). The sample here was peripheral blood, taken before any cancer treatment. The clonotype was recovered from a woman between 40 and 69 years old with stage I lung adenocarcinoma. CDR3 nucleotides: TGTGCCAGCAGCAGGACAGAAGCTCAGACCCAGTACTTC. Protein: CASSRTEAQTQYF.